This T cell receptor (beta chain) was retrieved from a study of T-cell memory formation after mild COVID-19. For the study at large: Among the donors, TCR clusters were largely specific to each donor. Regarding the study as a whole: A subset of responding clones appeared in pre-infection memory, suggesting cross-reactive memory joined. Largely, contracting CD4+ clones fell within CM and EM, and contracting CD8+ clones within EMRA.

TCR alpha and TCR beta cDNA libraries carrying sample barcodes and UMIs came from 5'RACE with constant-segment primers. Each CDR3 protein is one row after TCRdb ran MiXCR on the 5' RACE reads. The sample includes around 140,000 distinct CDR3 sequences, roughly 24% of them seen just once. Trimming cost V 1 base and J 6 bases, with 17 bases left between them. This CDR3 is built from 16 residues. CDR1 is LNHNV, CDR2 YYDKDF, per germline (reference sequence). For this clonotype: Its antigen is currently unknown.

The chain combines TRBV15 with TRBJ2-3; maybe TRBD2 (5 bases). The TCR comes from an adult woman who had mild COVID-19 (a few samples of this study predate the infection). Cell type and time point are not known. The sequenced material came from PBMCs or a T cell subset sorted from them (not recorded which). CDR3 amino acids: CATSRGLSTLGDTQYF. CDR3 coding DNA: TGTGCCACCAGCAGAGGACTATCAACTCTGGGGGATACGCAGTATTTT.